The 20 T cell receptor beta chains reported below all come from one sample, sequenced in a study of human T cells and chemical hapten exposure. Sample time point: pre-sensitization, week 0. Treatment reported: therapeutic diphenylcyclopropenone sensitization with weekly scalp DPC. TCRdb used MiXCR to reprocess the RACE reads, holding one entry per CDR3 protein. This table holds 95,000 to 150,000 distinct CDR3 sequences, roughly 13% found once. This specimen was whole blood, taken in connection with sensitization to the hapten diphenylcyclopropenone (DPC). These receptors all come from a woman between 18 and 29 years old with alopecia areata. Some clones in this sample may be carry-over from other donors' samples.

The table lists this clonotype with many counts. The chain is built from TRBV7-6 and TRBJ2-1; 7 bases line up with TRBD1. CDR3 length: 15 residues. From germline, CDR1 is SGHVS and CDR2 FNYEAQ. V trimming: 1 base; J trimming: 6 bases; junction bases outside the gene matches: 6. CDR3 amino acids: CASSLGGQTSNEQFF. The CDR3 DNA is TGTGCCAGCAGCTTAGGGGGACAGACAAGCAATGAGCAGTTCTTC.

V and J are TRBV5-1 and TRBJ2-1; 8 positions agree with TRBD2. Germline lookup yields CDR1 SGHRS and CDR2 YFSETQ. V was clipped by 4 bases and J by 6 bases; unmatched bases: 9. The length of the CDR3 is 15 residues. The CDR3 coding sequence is TGCGCCAGCAGCAGCGGGACTAGGGAATCCAATGAGCAGTTCTTC. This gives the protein CASSSGTRESNEQFF.

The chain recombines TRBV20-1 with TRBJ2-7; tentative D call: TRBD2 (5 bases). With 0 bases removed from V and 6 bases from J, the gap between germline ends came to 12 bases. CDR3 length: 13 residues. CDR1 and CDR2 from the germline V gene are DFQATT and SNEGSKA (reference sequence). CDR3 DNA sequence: TGCAGTGCTAGAGATCGGGGTCCGACCGAGCAGTACTTC. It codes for CSARDRGPTEQYF.

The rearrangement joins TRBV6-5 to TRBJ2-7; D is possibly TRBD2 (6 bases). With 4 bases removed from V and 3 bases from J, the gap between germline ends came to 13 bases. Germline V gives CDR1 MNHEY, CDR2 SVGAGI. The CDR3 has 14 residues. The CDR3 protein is CASSLGQTSYEQYF. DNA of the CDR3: TGTGCCAGCAGTTTGGGGCAGACTAGCTACGAGCAGTACTTC.

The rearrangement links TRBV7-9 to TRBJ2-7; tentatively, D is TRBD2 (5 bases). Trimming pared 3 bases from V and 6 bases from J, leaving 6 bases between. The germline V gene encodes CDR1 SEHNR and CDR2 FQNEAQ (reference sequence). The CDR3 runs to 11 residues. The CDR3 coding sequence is TGTGCCAGCAGCTTTGGACTCGAGCAGTACTTC. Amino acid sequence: CASSFGLEQYF.

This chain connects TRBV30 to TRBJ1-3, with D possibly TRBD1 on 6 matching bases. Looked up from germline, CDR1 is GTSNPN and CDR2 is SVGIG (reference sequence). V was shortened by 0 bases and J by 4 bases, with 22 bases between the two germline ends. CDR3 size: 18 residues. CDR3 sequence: CAWSVARGRNPFGNTIYF. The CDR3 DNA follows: TGTGCCTGGAGTGTAGCCCGGGGGCGGAATCCCTTCGGAAACACCATATATTTT.

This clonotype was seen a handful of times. The CDR3 sequence: CASSDGGGLSTDTQYF. The CDR3 region has the DNA TGTGCCAGCAGCGATGGAGGAGGACTGAGCACAGATACGCAGTATTTT. This sequence joins TRBV7-2 and TRBJ2-3; perhaps TRBD2 as D (5 bases). Germline V gene sequence: CDR1 SGHTA, CDR2 FQGNSA. Trimming took 5 bases from V and 0 from J, leaving 15 bases between them. The CDR3 contains 16 residues.

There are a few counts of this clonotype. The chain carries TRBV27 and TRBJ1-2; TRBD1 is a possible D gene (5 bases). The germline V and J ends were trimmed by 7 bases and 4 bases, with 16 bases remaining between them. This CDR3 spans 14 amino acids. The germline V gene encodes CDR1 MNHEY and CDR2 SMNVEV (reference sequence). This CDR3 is CASTLRAGRYGYTF. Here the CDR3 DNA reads TGTGCCAGCACCCTGAGGGCAGGGCGCTATGGCTACACCTTC.

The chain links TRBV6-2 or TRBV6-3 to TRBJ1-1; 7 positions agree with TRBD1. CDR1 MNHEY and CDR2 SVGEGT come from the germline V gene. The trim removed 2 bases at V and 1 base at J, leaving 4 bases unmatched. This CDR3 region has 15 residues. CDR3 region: CASSYVGQRNTEAFF. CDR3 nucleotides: TGTGCCAGCAGTTACGTGGGACAGCGGAACACTGAAGCTTTCTTT.

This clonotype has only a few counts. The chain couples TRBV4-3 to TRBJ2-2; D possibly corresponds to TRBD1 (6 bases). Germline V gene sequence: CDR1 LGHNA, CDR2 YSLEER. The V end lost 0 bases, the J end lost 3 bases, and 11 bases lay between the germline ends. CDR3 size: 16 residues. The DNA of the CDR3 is TGCGCCAGCAGCCAAGAGCAGGGGATGGACACCGGGGAGCTGTTTTTT. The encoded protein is CASSQEQGMDTGELFF.

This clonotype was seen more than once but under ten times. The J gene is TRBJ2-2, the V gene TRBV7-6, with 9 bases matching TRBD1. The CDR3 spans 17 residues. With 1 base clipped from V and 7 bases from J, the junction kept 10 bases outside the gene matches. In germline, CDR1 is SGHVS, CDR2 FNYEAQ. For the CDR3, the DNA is TGTGCCAGCAGCTTAGAGGCGGGACAGGGACGTTTCGGGGAGCTGTTTTTT. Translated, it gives CASSLEAGQGRFGELFF. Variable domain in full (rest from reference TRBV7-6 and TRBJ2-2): GAGVSQSPRYKVTKRGQDVALRCDPISGHVSLYWYRQALGQGPEFLTYFNYEAQQDKSGLPNDRFSAERPEGSISTLTIQRTEQRDSAMYRCASSLEAGQGRFGELFFGEGSRLTVL.

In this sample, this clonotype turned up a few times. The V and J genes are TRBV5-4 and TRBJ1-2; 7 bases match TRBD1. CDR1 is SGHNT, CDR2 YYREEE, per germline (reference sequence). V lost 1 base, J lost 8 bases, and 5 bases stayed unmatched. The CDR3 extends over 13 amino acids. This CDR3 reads CASSLYTQGGYTF. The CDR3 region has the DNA TGTGCCAGCAGCTTGTACACACAGGGGGGCTACACCTTC.

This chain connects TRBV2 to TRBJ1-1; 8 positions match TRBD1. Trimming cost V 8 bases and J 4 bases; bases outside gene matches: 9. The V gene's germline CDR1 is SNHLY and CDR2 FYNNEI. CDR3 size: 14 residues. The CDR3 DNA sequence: TGTGCCAGCTCGGTCAGGGGGCTCAGCACTGAAGCTTTCTTT. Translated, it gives CASSVRGLSTEAFF.

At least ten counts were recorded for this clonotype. The DNA for the CDR3 is TGTGCCAGCACCCTAGAGGTCCAAGATACGCAGTATTTT. Its protein product is CASTLEVQDTQYF. The chain links TRBV7-2 to TRBJ2-3; D remains ambiguous. Germline CDR1 and CDR2: SGHTA and FQGNSA. The CDR3 consists of 13 residues. V shed 7 bases and J shed 5 bases, with 13 bases lying between them. Full variable domain (outside the CDR3, taken from reference TRBV7-2 and TRBJ2-3): GAGVSQSPSNKVTEKGKDVELRCDPISGHTALYWYRQSLGQGLEFLIYFQGNSAPDKSGLPSDRFSAERTGGSVSTLTIQRTQQEDSAVYLCASTLEVQDTQYFGPGTRLTVL.

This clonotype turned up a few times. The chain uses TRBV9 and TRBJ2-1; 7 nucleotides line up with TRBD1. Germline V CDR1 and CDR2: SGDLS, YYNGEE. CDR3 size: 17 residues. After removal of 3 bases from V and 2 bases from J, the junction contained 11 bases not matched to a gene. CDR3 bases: TGTGCCAGCAGCGCTGACCCGACAGGGTCCCCCTACAATGAGCAGTTCTTC. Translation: CASSADPTGSPYNEQFF.

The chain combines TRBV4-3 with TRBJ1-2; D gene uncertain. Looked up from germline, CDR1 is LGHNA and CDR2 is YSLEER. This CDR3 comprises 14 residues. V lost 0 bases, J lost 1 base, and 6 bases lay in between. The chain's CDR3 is CASSQEKVNYGYTF. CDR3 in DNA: TGCGCCAGCAGCCAAGAAAAGGTTAACTATGGCTACACCTTC.

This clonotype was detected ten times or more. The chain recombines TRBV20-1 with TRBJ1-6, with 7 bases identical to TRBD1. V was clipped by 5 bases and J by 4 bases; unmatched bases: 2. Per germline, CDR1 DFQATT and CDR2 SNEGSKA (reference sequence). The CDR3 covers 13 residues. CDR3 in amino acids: CSAGGQYNSPLHF. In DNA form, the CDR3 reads TGCAGTGCTGGGGGACAGTATAATTCACCCCTCCACTTT.

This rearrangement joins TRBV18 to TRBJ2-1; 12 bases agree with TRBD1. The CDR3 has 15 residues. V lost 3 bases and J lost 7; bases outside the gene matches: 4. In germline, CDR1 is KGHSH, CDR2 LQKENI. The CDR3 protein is CASSPGQGATNEQFF. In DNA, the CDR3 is TGTGCCAGCTCACCGGGACAGGGGGCGACGAATGAGCAGTTCTTC.

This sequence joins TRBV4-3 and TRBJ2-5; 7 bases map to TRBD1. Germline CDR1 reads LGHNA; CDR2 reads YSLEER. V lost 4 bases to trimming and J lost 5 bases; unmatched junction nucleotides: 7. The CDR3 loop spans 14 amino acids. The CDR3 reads CASSPSTGIETQYF. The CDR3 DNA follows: TGCGCCAGCAGCCCCTCGACAGGGATCGAGACCCAGTACTTC.

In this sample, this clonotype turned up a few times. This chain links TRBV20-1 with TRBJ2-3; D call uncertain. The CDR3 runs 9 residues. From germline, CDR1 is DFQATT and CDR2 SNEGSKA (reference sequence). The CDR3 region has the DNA TGCAGAGCCGCAGATACGCAGTATTTT. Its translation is CRAADTQYF.